Following are 7 T cell receptor beta chains from one sample sequenced in a study of blood T cell repertoires in COVID-19. Clones were sequenced by immunoSEQ multiplex PCR, and TCRdb holds only the in-frame ones, with some missing. This table has some 8,300 clones, roughly nine tenths appearing once. The sequencing input was peripheral blood. These receptors all stem from a man in his sixties with acute or convalescent COVID-19.

The chain employs TRBV6-5 and TRBJ2-7, with 10 bases that match TRBD2. The CDR3 totals 14 residues. V lost 6 bases and J lost 3; bases outside the gene matches: 5. The germline CDR1 and CDR2 sequences are MNHEY and SVGAGI. The CDR3 is CASSRGLAYYEQYF. In DNA form, the CDR3 reads TGTGCCAGCAGCCGGGGACTAGCGTACTACGAGCAGTACTTC.

This chain uses TRBV7-9 with TRBJ2-1; unclear D gene. The CDR3 is made up of 13 amino acids. V lost 4 bases and J lost 7, with 11 bases in between. CDR1 is SEHNR and CDR2 is FQNEAQ in the germline V gene (reference sequence). In nucleotides, the CDR3 is TGTGCCAGCAGCTATCCCTCCCTAAATGAGCAGTTCTTC. Its translation: CASSYPSLNEQFF.

The J gene is TRBJ1-2, the V gene TRBV6-1, with TRBD1 matching 7 bases. CDR3 length: 18 residues. V trimming: 4 bases; J trimming: 3 bases; junction bases outside the gene matches: 17. Germline lookup yields CDR1 MNHNS and CDR2 SASEGT. The CDR3: CASSGGIGTARSHYGYTF. The CDR3 DNA is TGTGCCAGCAGTGGGGGAATTGGGACAGCCCGGAGCCACTATGGCTACACCTTC.

This chain connects TRBV27 to TRBJ1-5; 7 bases fit TRBD1. Germline CDR1 and CDR2: MNHEY and SMNVEV (reference sequence). The CDR3 length is 15 residues. V was pared by 5 bases and J by 3 bases, with 7 bases of the junction left unmatched. CDR3 residues: CASSPTGADNQPQHF. DNA of the CDR3: TGTGCCAGCAGTCCCACAGGGGCTGACAATCAGCCCCAGCATTTT.

The rearrangement links TRBV4-1 to TRBJ2-4; the D is unclear. V lost 2 bases and J 2 bases, leaving 13 bases between the germline ends. There are 16 residues in the CDR3. Germline CDR1 and CDR2: MGHRA and YSYEKL. CDR3 sequence reads: CASSQPGIEPKNIQYF. CDR3 DNA: TGCGCCAGCAGCCAACCAGGTATAGAGCCCAAAAACATTCAGTACTTC.

CDR3 nucleotides: TGCGCCAGCAGCCCAGGGGGCTCCTATAATTCACCCCTCCACTTT. Translating it yields CASSPGGSYNSPLHF. The V gene is TRBV4-3, the J gene TRBJ1-6; 7 positions match TRBD1. Germline trimming cut 4 bases from V and 0 bases from J; bases unmatched to any gene: 0. This CDR3 region has 15 residues. CDR1 LGHNA and CDR2 YSLEER come from the germline V gene.

The rearrangement joins TRBV7-8 to TRBJ1-1, with 7 bases lining up with TRBD1. From germline, CDR1 is SGHVS and CDR2 FQNEAQ. The CDR3 extends over 14 amino acids. The junction had 1 base not matched to a gene; V was cut back by 2 bases and J by 1 base. CDR3 amino acids: CASSLWDRNTEAFF. CDR3 DNA sequence: TGTGCCAGCAGCTTATGGGACAGGAACACTGAAGCTTTCTTT.